This TCR beta chain came from a study of naive and memory T cell subsets. Study-level results: A clonotype means one alpha or beta sequence, not an alpha/beta pair. Naive repertoires, especially CD8, held a few larger clonotypes, possibly memory cells re-expressing CD45RA. The power law exponent of TCR abundance differed between naive and memory cells.

Two oligonucleotides, mixed equimolar, formed the beta constant-region primer covering TRBC1 and TRBC2. Ligated cDNA was amplified by four rounds of PCR with nested alpha and beta constant-region primers and SP2. An oligonucleotide with the SP2 primer and a 12-nucleotide UMI was ligated to the cDNA 3' end. From the UMI-ligation and nested PCR reads, TCRdb called clonotypes with MiXCR, one entry per CDR3 protein. The sample has about 150,000 distinct CDR3 sequences, under 25% seen once. Cells stained for CD3, CD4, CD8, CD45RA and CD27 were sorted into four subsets. The germline V gene has CDR1 SGHTA and CDR2 FQGTGA. V was trimmed by 5 bases and J by 4 bases, leaving 14 bases between them. The CDR3 consists of 14 residues. This clonotype was recorded a few times. The antigen remains undetermined.

The gene calls are TRBV7-3 and TRBJ1-1; D is unclear. This sequence originates from a human donor in good health. The sequencing sample was made of naive CD4+ T cells from blood. CDR3 DNA sequence: TGTGCCAGCAGCGCAACGGGGTCGGGCACTGAAGCTTTCTTT. Translating it yields CASSATGSGTEAFF. The entire variable domain, with the rest obtained from reference TRBV7-3 and TRBJ1-1, is as follows: GAGVSQTPSNKVTEKGKYVELRCDPISGHTALYWYRQSLGQGPEFLIYFQGTGAADDSGLPNDRFFAVRPEGSVSTLKIQRTERGDSAVYLCASSATGSGTEAFFGQGTRLTVV.